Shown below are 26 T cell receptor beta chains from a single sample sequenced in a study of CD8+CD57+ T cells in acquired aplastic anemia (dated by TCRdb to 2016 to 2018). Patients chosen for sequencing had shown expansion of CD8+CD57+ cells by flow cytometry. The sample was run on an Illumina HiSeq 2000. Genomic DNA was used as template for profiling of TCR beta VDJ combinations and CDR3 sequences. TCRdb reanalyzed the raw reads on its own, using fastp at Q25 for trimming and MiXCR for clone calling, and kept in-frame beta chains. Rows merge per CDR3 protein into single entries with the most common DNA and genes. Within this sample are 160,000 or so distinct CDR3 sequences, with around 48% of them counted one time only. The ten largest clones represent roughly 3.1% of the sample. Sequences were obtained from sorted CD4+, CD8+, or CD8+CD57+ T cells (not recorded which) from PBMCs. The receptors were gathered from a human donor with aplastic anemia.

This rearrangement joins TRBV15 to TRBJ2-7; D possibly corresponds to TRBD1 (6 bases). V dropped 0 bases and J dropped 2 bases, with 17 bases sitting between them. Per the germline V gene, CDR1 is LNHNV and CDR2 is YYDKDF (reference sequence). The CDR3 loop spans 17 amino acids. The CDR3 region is CATSREDQGLRPYEQYF. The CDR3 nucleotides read TGTGCCACCAGCAGAGAAGATCAGGGGCTTCGACCCTACGAGCAGTACTTC.

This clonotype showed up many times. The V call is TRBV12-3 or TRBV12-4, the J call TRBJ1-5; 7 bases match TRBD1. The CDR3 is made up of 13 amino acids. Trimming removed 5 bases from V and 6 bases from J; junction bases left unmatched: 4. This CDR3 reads CASSPNRGQPQHF. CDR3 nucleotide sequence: TGTGCCAGCAGTCCGAACAGGGGTCAGCCCCAGCATTTT.

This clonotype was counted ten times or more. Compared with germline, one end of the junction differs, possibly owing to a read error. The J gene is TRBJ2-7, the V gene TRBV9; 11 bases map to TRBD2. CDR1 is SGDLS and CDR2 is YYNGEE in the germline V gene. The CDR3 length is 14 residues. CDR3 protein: CASSQLAGAPRLHF. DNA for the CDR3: TGTGCCAGCAGCCAACTAGCGGGAGCCCCTCGCCTACACTTC.

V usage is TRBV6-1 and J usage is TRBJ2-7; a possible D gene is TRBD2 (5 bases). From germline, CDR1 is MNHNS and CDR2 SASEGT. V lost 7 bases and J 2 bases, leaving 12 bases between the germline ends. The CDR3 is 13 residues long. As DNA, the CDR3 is TGTGCCAGCACATCGGACTTGACCTACGAGCAGTACTTC. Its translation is CASTSDLTYEQYF.

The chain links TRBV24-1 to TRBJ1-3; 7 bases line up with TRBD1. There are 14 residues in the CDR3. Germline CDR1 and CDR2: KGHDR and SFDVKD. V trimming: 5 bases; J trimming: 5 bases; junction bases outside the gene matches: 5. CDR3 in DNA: TGTGCCACCAGTGCCTTGGACAGGAGAAACACCATATATTTT. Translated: CATSALDRRNTIYF.

CDR3 loop: CASSLTGAGNTIYF. The CDR3 DNA sequence: TGTGCCAGCAGCTTGACAGGGGCTGGAAACACCATATATTTT. The chain uses TRBV7-3 and TRBJ1-3, with 8 bases aligning to TRBD1. Germline V CDR1 and CDR2: SGHTA, FQGTGA. The ends lost 3 bases at V and 2 bases at J; junction bases unmatched: 0. The length of the CDR3 is 14 residues.

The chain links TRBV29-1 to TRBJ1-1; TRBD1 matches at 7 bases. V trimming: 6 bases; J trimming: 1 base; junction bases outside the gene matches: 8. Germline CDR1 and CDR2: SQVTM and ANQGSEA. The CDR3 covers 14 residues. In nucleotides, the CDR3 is TGCAGCGTGCGGACAGGAGGGGGGAACACTGAAGCTTTCTTT. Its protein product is CSVRTGGGNTEAFF.

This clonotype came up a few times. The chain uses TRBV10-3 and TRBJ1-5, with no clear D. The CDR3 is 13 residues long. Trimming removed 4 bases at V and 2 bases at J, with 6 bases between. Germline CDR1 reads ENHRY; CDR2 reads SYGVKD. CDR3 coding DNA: TGTGCCATCAGTGTCCAGGGCAATCAGCCCCAGCATTTT. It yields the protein CAISVQGNQPQHF.

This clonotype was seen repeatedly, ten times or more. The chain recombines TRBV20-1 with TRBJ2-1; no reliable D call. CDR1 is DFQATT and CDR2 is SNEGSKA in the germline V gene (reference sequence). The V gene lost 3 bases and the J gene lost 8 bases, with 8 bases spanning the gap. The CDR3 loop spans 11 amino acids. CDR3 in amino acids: CSASKGHEQFF. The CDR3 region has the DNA TGCAGTGCTAGCAAGGGCCATGAGCAGTTCTTC.

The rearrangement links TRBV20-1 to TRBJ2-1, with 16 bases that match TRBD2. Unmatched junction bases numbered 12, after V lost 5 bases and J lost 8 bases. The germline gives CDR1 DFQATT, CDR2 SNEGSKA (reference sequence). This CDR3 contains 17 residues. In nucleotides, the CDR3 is TGCAGTGCTTCAGGGGGGACTAGCGGGAGGGCCAGCGATGAGCAGTTCTTC. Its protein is CSASGGTSGRASDEQFF.

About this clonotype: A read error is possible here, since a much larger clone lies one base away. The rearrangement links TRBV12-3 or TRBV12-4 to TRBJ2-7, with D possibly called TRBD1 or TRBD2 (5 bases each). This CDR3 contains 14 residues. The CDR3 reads CASSSPPGTYDQYF. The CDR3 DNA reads TGTGCCAGCAGTTCCCCCCCCGGGACCTACGATCAGTACTTC.

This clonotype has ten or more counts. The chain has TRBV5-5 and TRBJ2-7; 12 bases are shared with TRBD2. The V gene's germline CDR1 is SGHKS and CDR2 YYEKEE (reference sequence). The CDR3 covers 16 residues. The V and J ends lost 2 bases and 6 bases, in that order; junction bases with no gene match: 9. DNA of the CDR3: TGTGCCAGCAGCTTCCGGACTAGCGGGATCTCTCCCGAGCAGTACTTC. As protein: CASSFRTSGISPEQYF.

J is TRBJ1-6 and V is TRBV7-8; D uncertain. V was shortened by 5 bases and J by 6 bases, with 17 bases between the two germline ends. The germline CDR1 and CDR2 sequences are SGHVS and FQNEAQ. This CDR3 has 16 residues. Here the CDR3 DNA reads TGTGCCAGCAGCCCTTGGGCGGGAGCAAGTAATTCACCCCTCCACTTT. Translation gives CASSPWAGASNSPLHF.

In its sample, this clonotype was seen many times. CDR3 residues: CASSSTKRPDTEAFF. In DNA, the CDR3 is TGTGCCAGCAGCTCGACCAAGCGCCCGGACACTGAAGCTTTCTTT. The rearrangement links TRBV5-5 to TRBJ1-1; D unresolved. V gave up 3 bases and J gave up 3 bases, with 15 bases separating them. CDR3 length equals 15 residues. Germline V gene sequence: CDR1 SGHKS, CDR2 YYEKEE (reference sequence).

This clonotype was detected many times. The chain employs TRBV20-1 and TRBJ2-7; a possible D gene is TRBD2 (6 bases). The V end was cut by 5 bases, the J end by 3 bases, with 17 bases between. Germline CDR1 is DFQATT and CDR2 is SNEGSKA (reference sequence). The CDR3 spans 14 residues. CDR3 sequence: CSARDSLNNYEQYF. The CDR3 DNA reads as TGCAGTGCTCGGGACTCCCTTAATAACTACGAGCAGTACTTC.

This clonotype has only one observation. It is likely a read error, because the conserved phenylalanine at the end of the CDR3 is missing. The CDR3 is CATGAGKSYNSPLHL. The CDR3 DNA is TGTGCCACCGGTGCAGGGAAGTCTTATAATTCACCCCTCCACCTT. The chain recombines TRBV24-1 with TRBJ1-6, with a tentative D call TRBD1 (5 bases). The CDR3 runs 15 residues. The V end lost 9 bases, the J end lost 4 bases, and 15 bases lay between the germline ends. Germline values: CDR1 KGHDR, CDR2 SFDVKD.

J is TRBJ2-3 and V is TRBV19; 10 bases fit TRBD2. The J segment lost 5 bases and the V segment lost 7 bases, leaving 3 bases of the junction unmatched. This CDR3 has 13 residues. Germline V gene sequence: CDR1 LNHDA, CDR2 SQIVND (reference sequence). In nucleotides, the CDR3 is TGTGCCAGTATGAAGCGGGGGGGAGATACGCAGTATTTT. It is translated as CASMKRGGDTQYF.

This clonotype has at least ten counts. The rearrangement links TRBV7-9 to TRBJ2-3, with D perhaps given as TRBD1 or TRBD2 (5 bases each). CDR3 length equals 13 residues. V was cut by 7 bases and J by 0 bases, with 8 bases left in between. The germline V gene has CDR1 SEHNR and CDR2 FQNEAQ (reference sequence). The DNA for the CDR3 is TGTGCCAGCATGAGGGGAAGCACAGATACGCAGTATTTT. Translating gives CASMRGSTDTQYF.

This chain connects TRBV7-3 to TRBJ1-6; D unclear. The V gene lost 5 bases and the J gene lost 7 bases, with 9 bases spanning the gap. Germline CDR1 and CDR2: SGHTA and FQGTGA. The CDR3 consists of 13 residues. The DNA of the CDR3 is TGTGCCAGCAGCCATACAGAGAATTCACCCCTCCACTTT. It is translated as CASSHTENSPLHF.

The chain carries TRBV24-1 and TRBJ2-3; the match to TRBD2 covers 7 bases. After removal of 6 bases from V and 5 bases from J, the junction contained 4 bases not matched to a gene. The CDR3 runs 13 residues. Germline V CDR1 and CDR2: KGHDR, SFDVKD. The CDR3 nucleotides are TGTGCCACCAGTACTGGGGGGGGAGATACGCAGTATTTT. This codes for CATSTGGGDTQYF.

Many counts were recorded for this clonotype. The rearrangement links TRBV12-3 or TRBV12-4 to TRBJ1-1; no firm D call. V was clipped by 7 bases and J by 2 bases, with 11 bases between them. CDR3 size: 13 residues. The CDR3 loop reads CASNSPGNTEAFF. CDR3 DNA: TGTGCCAGCAACTCCCCGGGCAACACTGAAGCTTTCTTT.

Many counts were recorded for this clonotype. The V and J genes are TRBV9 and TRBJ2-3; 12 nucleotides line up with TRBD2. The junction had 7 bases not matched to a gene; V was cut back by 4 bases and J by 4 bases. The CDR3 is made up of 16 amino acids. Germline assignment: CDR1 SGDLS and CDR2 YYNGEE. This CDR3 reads CASSSRTSGTADTQYF. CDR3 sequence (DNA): TGTGCCAGCAGCTCCCGGACTAGCGGGACCGCAGATACGCAGTATTTT.

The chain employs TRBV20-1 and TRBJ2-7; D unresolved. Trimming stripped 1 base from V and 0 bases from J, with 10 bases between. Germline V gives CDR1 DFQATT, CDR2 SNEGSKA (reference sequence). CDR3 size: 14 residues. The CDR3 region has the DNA TGCAGTGCTAGAGGCAGCCAAAGCTCCTACGAGCAGTACTTC. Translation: CSARGSQSSYEQYF.

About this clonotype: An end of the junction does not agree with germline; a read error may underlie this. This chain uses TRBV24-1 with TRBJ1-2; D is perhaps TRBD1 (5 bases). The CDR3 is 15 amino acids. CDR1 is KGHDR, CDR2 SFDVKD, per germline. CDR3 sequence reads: CATSGSETANYGYTF. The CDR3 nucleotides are TGTGCCACCAGTGGATCTGAGACAGCTAACTATGGCTACACATTC.

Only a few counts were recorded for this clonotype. The CDR3 loop is CASSEGGAANIMGTEAFF. CDR3 nucleotide sequence: TGTGCCAGCAGTGAAGGGGGCGCCGCCAATATTATGGGCACTGAAGCTTTCTTT. The gene calls are TRBV25-1 and TRBJ1-1, with D possibly matching TRBD1 (6 bases). Germline V gene lookup returns CDR1 MGHDK and CDR2 SYGVNS. The CDR3 consists of 18 residues. The V end was cut by 2 bases, the J end by 4 bases, with 23 bases between.

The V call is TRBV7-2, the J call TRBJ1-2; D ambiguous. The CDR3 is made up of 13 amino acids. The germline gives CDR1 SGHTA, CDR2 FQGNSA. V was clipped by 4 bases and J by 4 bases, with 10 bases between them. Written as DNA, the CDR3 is TGTGCCAGCAGCTCATCCCGCAGCTATGGCTACACCTTC. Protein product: CASSSSRSYGYTF.